Detailed here is one T cell receptor (beta chain). CDR3 size: 13 residues. Trimming pared 4 bases from V and 5 bases from J, leaving 14 bases between. Germline CDR1 and CDR2: DFQATT and SNEGSKA (reference sequence). The cDNA was produced through 5'RACE with 10-nucleotide random UMIs. TCRdb passed the 5' RACE reads through MiXCR, listing each CDR3 protein once. Of tens of thousands of distinct CDR3 sequences in the sample, about 10% were seen once. The data stem from a study of neurological immune-mediated disorders. The time point: longitudinal time-point 2. Unsorted libraries came from 2 million PBMCs stored at -80 °C.

The sequencing sample was made of PBMCs. The sequence was obtained from a man aged 25 to 40 in good health. V usage is TRBV20-1 and J usage is TRBJ1-2; D is undetermined. The CDR3 DNA sequence: TGCAGTGCTAAAAGGGAGGGCTGGTATGGCTACACCTTC. Protein sequence: CSAKREGWYGYTF.